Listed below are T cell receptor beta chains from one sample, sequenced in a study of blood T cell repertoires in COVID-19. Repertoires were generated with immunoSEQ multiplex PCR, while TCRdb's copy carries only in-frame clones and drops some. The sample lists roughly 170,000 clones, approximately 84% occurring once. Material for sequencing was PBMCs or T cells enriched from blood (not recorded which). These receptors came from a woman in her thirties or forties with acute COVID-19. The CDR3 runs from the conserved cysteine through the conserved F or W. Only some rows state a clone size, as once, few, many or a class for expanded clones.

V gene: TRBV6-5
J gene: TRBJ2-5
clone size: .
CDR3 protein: CASGRAGETQYF

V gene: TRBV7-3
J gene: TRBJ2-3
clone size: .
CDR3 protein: CASSLFSGADTQYF

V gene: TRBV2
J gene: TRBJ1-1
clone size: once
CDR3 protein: CASSIVKFVAEAFF

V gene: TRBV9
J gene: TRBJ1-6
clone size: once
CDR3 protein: CASSVGQENSPLHF

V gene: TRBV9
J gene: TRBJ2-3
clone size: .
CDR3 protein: CASSGEGTQYF

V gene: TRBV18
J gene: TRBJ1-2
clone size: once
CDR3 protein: CASSEDRSYGYTF

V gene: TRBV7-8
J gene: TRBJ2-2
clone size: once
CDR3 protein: CASSLGPTGDSGELFF

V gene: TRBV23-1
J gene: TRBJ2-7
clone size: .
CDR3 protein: CASSQPPVGGYEQYF

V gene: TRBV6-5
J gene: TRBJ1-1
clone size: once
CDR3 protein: CASSPQGIMNTEAFF

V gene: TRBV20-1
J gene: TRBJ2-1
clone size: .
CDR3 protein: CSAPRENEQFF

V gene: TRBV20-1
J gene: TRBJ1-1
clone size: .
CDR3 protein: CSASGTAKAFF

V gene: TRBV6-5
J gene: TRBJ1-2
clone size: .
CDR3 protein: CASRYRTGPNGYTF

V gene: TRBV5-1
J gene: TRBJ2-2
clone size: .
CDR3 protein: CASSLGGRNTGELFF

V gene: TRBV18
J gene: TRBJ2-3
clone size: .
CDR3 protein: CASSPTSSTDTQYF

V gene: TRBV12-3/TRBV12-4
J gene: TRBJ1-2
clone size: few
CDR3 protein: CASSRGSYGYTF

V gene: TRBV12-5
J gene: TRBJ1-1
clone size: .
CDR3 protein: CASALPDFSAEAFF

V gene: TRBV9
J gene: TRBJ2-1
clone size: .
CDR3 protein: CASSVTRDFSYNEQFF

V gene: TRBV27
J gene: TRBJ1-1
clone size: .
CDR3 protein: CASSLKGLNTEAFF

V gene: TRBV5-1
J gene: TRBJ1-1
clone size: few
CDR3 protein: CASSGLTTEAFF

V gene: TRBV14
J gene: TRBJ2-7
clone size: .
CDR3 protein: CASSSPGVQYEQYF

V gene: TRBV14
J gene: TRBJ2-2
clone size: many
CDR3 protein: CASSQDFKTSGGTGELFF

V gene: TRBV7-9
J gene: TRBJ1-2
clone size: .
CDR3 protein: CASRDPTGGGYTF

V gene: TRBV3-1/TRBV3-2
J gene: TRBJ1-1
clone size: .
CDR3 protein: CASRGGGQTEAFF

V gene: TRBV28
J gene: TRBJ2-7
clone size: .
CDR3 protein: CASRDRDRVYEQYF

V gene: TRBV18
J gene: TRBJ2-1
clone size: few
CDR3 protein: CASSLGQQNVNEQFF

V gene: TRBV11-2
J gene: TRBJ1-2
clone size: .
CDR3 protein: CASSLDPGTAYGYTF

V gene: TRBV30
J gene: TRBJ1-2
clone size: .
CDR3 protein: CAWSLVKNYGYTF

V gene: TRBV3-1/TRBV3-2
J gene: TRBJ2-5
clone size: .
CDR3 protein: CASSLRTSGRAETQYF

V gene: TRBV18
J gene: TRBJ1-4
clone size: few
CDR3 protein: CASSFREEGEKLFF

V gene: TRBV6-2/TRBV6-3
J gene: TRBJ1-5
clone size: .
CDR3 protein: CASSYSTSGRGQPQHF

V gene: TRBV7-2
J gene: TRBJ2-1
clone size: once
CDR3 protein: CASSSPGPIQFF

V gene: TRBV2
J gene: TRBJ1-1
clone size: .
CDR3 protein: CASSALTGGGTEAFF

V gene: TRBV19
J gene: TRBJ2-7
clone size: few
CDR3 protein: CASQRLGADLGEQYF

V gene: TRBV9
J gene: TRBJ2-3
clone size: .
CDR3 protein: CASSVGQGRSTQYF

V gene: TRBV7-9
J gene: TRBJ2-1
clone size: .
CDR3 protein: CASSDRDRMNEQFF

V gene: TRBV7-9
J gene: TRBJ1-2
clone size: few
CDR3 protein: CASSTSTGGVYGYTF

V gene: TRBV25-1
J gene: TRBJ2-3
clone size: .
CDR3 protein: CASSEFGRSGREVDTQYF

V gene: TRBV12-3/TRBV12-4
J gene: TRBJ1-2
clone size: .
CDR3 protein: CASSMTGSYGYTF

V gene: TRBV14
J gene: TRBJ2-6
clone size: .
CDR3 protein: CASSPPHPLAGGTGANVLTF

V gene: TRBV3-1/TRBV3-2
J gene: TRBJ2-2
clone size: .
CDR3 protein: CASSPPSSGTGELFF

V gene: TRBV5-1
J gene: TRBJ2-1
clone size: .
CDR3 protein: CASSPSGNGQFF

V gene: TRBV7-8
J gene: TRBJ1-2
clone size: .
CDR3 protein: CASSLKPHRQVIYGYTF

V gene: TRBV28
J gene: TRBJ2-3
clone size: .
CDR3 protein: CASSPLLAQQTDTQYF

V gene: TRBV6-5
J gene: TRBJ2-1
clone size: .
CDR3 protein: CARPSGHLSYNEQFF

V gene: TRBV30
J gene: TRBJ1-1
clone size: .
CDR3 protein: CACTSPTESTEAFF

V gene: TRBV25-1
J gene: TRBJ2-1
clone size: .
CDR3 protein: CASSAQGGSIYNEQFF

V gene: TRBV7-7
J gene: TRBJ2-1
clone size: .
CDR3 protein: CASSPAGTSGRGEQFF

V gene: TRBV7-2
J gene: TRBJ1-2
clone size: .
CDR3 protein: CASSVDRGEYGYTF

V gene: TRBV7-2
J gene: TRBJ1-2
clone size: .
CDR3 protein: CASSPDSQYGYTF

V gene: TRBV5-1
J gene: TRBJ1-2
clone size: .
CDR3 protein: CASSSSGVWGYTF

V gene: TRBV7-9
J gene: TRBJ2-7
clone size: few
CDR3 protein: CASSPTESYEQYF

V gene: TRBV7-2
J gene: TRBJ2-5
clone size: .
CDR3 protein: CASSLGRWQPTQYF

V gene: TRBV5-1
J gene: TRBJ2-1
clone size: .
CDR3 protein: CASSTGTRYNEQFF

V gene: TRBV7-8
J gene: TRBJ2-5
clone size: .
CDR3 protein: CASSVRDRETQYF

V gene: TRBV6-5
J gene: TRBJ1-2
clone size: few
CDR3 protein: CASNGGAGYTF

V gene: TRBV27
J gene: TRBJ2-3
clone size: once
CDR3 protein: CASGRRADTQYF

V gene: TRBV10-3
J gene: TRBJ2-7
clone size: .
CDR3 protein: CAIAPGLPYEQYF

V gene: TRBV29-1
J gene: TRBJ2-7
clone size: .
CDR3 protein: CSVELVDTTYNEQYF

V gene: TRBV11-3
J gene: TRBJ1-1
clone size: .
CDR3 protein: CASSLRGGANTEAFF

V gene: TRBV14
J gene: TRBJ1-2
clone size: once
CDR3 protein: CASSQDPRDYGYTF